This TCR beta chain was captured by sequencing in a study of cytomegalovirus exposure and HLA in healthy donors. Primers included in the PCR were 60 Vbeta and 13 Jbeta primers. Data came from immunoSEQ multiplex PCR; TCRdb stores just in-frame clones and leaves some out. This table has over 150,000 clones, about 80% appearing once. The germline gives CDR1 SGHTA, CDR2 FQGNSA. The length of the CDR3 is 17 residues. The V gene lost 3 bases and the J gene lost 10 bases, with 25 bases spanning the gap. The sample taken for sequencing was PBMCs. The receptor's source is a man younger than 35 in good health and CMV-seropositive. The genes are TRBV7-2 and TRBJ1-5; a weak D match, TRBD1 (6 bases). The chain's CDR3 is CASSFSGHPSPGTPQHF. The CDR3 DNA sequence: TGTGCCAGCAGCTTCTCGGGACACCCTTCCCCAGGAACACCCCAGCATTTT.